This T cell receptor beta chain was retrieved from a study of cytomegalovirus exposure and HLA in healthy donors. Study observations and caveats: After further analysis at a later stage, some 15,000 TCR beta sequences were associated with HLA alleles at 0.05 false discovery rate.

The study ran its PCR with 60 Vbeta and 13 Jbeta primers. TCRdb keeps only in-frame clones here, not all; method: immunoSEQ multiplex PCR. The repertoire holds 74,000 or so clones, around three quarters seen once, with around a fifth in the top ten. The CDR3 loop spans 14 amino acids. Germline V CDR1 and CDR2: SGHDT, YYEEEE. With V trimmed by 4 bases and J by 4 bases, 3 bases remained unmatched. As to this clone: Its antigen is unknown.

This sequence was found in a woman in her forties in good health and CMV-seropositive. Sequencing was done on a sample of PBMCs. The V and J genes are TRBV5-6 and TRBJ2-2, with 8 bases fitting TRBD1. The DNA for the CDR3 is TGTGCCAGCAGCGCGACAGGGGTCACCGGGGAGCTGTTTTTT. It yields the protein CASSATGVTGELFF.